These 2 T cell receptor beta chains came from one sample sequenced in a study of cytomegalovirus exposure and HLA in healthy donors. PCR amplification relied on 60 Vbeta primers (plus 13 Jbeta primers). Using immunoSEQ multiplex PCR, the repertoire was profiled, and TCRdb retains in-frame clones only, with some absent. Here the sample spans 200,000 to 250,000 clones, about three quarters being singletons. Sequencing was performed on PBMCs. The origin of the receptors is a man aged 40-50 years in good health and CMV-seronegative.

The rearrangement joins TRBV4-1 to TRBJ2-7; D may be TRBD1 (6 bases). CDR1 MGHRA and CDR2 YSYEKL come from the germline V gene. V shed 0 bases and J shed 6 bases, with 9 bases lying between them. The CDR3 sequence is 13 residues long. CDR3 residues: CASSQEWTVEQYF. The CDR3 region has the DNA TGCGCCAGCAGCCAAGAATGGACAGTCGAGCAGTACTTC.

The chain couples TRBV5-1 to TRBJ2-2; the match to TRBD1 covers 9 bases. J lost 7 bases, V lost 4 bases, and 8 bases had no gene match. The germline V gene encodes CDR1 SGHRS and CDR2 YFSETQ. This CDR3 contains 15 residues. CDR3 sequence reads: CASSAGQGIIGELFF. The CDR3 DNA follows: TGCGCCAGCAGCGCCGGACAGGGGATAATCGGGGAGCTGTTTTTT.